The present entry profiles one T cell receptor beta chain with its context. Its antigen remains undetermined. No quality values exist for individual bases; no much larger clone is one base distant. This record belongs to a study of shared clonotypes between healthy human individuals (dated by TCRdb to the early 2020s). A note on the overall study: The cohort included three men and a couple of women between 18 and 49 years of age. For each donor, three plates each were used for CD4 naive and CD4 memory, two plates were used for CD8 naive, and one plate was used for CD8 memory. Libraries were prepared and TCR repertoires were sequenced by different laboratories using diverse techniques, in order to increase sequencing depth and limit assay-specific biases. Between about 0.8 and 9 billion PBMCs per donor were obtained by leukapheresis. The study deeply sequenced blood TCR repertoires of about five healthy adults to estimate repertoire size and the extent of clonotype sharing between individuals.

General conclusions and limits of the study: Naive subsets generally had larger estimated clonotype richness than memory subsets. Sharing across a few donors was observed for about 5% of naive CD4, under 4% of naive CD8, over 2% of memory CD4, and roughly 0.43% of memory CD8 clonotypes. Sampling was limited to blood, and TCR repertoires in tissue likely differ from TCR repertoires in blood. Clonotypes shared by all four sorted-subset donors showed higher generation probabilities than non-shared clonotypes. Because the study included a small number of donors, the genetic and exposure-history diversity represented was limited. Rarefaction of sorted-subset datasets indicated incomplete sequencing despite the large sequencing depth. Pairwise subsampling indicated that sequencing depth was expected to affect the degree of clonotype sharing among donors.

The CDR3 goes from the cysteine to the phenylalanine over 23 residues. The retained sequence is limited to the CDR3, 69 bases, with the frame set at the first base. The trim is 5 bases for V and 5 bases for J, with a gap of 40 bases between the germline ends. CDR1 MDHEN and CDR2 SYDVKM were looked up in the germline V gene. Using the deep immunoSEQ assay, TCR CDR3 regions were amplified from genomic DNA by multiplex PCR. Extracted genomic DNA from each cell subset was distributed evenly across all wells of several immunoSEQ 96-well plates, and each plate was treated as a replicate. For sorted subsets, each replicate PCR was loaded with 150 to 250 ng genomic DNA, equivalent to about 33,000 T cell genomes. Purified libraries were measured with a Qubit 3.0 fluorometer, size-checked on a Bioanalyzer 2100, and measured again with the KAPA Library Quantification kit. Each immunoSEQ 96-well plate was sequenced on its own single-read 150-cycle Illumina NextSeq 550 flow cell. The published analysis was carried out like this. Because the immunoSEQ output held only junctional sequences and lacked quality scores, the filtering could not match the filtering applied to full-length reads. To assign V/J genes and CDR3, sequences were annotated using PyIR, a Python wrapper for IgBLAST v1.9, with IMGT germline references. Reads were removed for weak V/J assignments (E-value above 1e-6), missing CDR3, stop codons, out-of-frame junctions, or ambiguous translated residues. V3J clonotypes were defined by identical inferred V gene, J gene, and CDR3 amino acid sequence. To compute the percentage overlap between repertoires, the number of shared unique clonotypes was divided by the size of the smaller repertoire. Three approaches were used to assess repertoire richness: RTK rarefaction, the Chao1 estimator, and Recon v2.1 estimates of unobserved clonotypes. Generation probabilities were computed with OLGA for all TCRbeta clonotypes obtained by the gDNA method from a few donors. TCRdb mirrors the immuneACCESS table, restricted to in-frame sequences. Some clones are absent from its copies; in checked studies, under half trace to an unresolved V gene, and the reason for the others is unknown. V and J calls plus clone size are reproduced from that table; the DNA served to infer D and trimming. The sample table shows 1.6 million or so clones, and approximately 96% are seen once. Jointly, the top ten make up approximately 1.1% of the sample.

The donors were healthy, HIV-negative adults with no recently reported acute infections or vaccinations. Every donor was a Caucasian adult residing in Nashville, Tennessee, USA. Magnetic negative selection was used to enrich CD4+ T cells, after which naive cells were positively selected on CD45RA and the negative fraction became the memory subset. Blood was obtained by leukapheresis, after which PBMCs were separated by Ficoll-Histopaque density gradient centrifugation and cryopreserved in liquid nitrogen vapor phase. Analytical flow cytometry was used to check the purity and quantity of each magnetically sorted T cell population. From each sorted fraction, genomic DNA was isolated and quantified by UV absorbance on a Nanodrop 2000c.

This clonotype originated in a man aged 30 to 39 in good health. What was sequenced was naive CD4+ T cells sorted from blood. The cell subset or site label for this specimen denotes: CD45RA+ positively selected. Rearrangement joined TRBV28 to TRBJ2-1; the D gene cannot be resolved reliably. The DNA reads TGTGCCAGCAGTCCCTCCACAATCGGAATCTTCACTATAAGATCCTCACTCGACAATGAGCAGTTCTTC. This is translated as CASSPSTIGIFTIRSSLDNEQFF.